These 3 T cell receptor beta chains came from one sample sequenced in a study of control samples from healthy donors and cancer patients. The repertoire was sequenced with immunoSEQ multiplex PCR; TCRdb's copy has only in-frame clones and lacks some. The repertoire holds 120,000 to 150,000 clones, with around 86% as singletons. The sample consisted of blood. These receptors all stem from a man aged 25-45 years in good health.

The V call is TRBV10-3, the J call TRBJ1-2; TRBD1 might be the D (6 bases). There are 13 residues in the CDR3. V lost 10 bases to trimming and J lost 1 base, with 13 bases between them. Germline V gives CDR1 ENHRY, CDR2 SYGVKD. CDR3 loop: CATKTGHNYGYTF. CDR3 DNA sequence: TGTGCCACAAAGACAGGACATAACTATGGCTACACCTTC.

The DNA of the CDR3 is TGTGCCAGCAGCTCCGACGGCATCTATGGCTACACCTTC. Translated: CASSSDGIYGYTF. The chain employs TRBV6-5 and TRBJ1-2; D uncertain. The CDR3 is made up of 13 amino acids. V was pared by 6 bases and J by 4 bases, with 12 bases between. Germline V gives CDR1 MNHEY, CDR2 SVGAGI.

CDR3 sequence reads: CASSYSDDPGQGAVGLYEQYF. In DNA, the CDR3 is TGTGCCAGCAGTTACTCCGATGACCCGGGACAGGGGGCTGTTGGTCTTTACGAGCAGTACTTC. This chain joins TRBV6-2 or TRBV6-3 and TRBJ2-7, with 12 bases that match TRBD1. Germline loops: CDR1 MNHEY, CDR2 SVGEGT. CDR3 length equals 21 residues. Germline trimming cut 0 bases from V and 4 bases from J; bases unmatched to any gene: 19.